Reported below is one T cell receptor beta chain. These data come from a study of shared clonotypes between healthy human individuals. Germline trimming cut 1 base from V and 8 bases from J; bases unmatched to any gene: 7. CDR3 length: 16 residues. Germline values: CDR1 SEHNR, CDR2 FQNEAQ (reference sequence). The quantity of DNA used in unsorted PBMC replicate PCRs was roughly 320 ng, corresponding to tens of thousands of T cell genomes. The authors' processing: Junction-only sequences produced by ImmunoSEQ had no quality scores, so filtering differed. Clones were sequenced by immunoSEQ multiplex PCR, and TCRdb holds only the in-frame ones, with some missing. From that table come the V and J calls and clone size; the DNA was used to work out D and trimming. The profile shows about 500,000 clones, around 77% of them singletons.

The source is a woman between 40 and 55 years old in good health. Some clones in this sample may be carry-over from other donors' samples. The sample comprised PBMCs. The rearrangement joins TRBV7-9 to TRBJ2-1, with 11 bases identical to TRBD2. The CDR3 DNA reads TGTGCCAGCAGCTTAGTTGGTAGCGGGAGGGACCATGAGCAGTTCTTC. Translating gives CASSLVGSGRDHEQFF.